These 17 T cell receptor beta chains were all obtained from the same sample, sequenced in a study of T cells in Graves' hyperthyroidism and ophthalmopathy. TCR beta CDR3 regions were amplified from RNA. Carried out on the TCR CDR3, a first-round RT-PCR used the HTBI primer set. MiXCR, run by TCRdb on the multiplex PCR reads, gives a single entry per CDR3 protein. The sample yields 650,000 to 800,000 distinct CDR3 sequences, about 45% seen once. Material for sequencing was peripheral blood or thyroid tissue (not recorded which). These receptors were taken from an adult man with Graves' disease, either hyperthyroidism or ophthalmopathy (not recorded which).

On this clonotype itself: A much larger clone sits a single nucleotide away, making a read error possible. This chain connects TRBV6-5 to TRBJ2-2; tentatively, D is TRBD1 (5 bases). The CDR3 loop spans 14 amino acids. The V gene's germline CDR1 is MNHEY and CDR2 SVGAGI. The CDR3 here is CAGSYDSDAGELFF. The CDR3 DNA reads as TGTGCCGGCAGTTACGACAGTGATGCCGGGGAGCTGTTTTTT.

This clonotype has a handful of counts. This chain links TRBV2 with TRBJ2-7; tentatively, D is TRBD2 (6 bases). V was cut by 6 bases and J by 2 bases, with 14 bases left in between. CDR1 and CDR2 from the germline V gene are SNHLY and FYNNEI. This CDR3 spans 14 amino acids. The CDR3 protein is CASRRIADPYEQYF. CDR3 coding DNA: TGTGCCAGCAGAAGGATAGCGGATCCCTACGAGCAGTACTTC. The full variable domain, in which reference TRBV2 and TRBJ2-7 provide the parts outside the CDR3, is EPEVTQTPSHQVTQMGQEVILRCVPISNHLYFYWYRQILGQKVEFLVSFYNNEISEKSEIFDDQFSVERPDGSNFTLKIRSTKLEDSAMYFCASRRIADPYEQYFGPGTRLTVT.

The chain links TRBV7-2 to TRBJ2-7, with 9 bases identical to TRBD2. This CDR3 has 14 residues. Germline V lookup: CDR1 SGHTA, CDR2 FQGNSA. The V segment lost 5 bases and the J segment 0 bases; nucleotides outside the gene matches: 2. DNA of the CDR3: TGTGCCAGCAGCCGCGGGGGGGTCTCCTACGAGCAGTACTTC. It is translated as CASSRGGVSYEQYF. Looking up the rest from reference TRBV7-2 and TRBJ2-7 gives the full variable domain: GAGVSQSPSNKVTEKGKDVELRCDPISGHTALYWYRQSLGQGLEFLIYFQGNSAPDKSGLPSDRFSAERTGGSVSTLTIQRTQQEDSAVYLCASSRGGVSYEQYFGPGTRLTVT.

The rearrangement joins TRBV10-3 to TRBJ1-6; D not resolved. The CDR3 is 14 residues long. The germline gives CDR1 ENHRY, CDR2 SYGVKD. Trimming pared 2 bases from V and 7 bases from J, leaving 9 bases between. CDR3: CAISEGSGNSPLHF. CDR3 nucleotide sequence: TGTGCCATCAGTGAGGGGTCGGGAAATTCACCCCTCCACTTT.

To note about this clonotype: A much bigger clone sits one base away, suggesting this may be a read error. The gene calls are TRBV11-1 and TRBJ2-7; D is possibly TRBD1 or TRBD2 (5 bases each). Trimming removed 3 bases from V and 2 bases from J, with 11 bases in between. The CDR3 runs 14 residues. CDR1 and CDR2 from the germline V gene are SGHAT and FQDESV (reference sequence). CDR3 region: CASSFRDDPYEQYF. The CDR3 DNA sequence: TGTGCCAGCAGCTTCCGGGACGACCCCTACGAGCAGTACTTC.

This rearrangement joins TRBV10-1 to TRBJ1-1; TRBD1 matches at 8 bases. V shed 6 bases, J shed 4 bases, and the junction held 7 bases outside the gene matches. CDR3 length equals 14 residues. CDR1 and CDR2 from the germline V gene are WNHNN and SYGVQD (reference sequence). The CDR3 sequence is CASSDTGGGTEAFF. For the CDR3, the DNA is TGCGCCAGCAGCGACACAGGGGGAGGCACTGAAGCTTTCTTT.

The table lists this clonotype with a few counts. This chain uses TRBV9 with TRBJ1-3, with D unresolved. This CDR3 has 14 residues. Per the germline V gene, CDR1 is SGDLS and CDR2 is YYNGEE. The ends were cut back, 5 bases at V and 6 bases at J, with 15 bases in the middle. The DNA for the CDR3 is TGTGCCAGCAGTTTATGGATGGCTGAAAACACCATATATTTT. It translates to CASSLWMAENTIYF.

Points on this clonotype: Without the conserved terminal phenylalanine or tryptophan, this CDR3 likely stems from a read error. The DNA is left out, because the CDR3 cannot be placed on it with certainty; the CDR3 is given as TCRdb lists it. This chain uses TRBV7-9 with TRBJ1-4; the table calls TRBD1, which could not be checked here. Per the germline V gene, CDR1 is SEHNR and CDR2 is FQNEAQ (reference sequence). The CDR3 is 9 residues long, ends included. The CDR3: CASSPYRSY.

This clonotype was detected ten times or more. The V gene is TRBV2, the J gene TRBJ1-1; 8 bases are shared with TRBD1. CDR3 length: 14 amino acids. The germline gives CDR1 SNHLY, CDR2 FYNNEI. With V trimmed by 8 bases and J by 1 base, 6 bases remained unmatched. This chain's CDR3 is CASGGQGRNTEAFF. As DNA, the CDR3 is TGTGCCAGCGGAGGACAGGGACGGAACACTGAAGCTTTCTTT.

This chain uses TRBV5-8 with TRBJ1-4, with TRBD1 matching over 9 bases. The CDR3 spans 14 residues. Germline values: CDR1 SGHTS, CDR2 YDEGEE. V lost 5 bases, J lost 8 bases, and 7 bases stayed unmatched. Here the CDR3 DNA reads TGTGCCAGCAGTATCGGACAGGGGCGCGAAAAACTGTTTTTT. This gives the protein CASSIGQGREKLFF.

This clonotype was found a few times. The chain joins TRBV10-1 to TRBJ1-6; the D is unclear. Germline loops: CDR1 WNHNN, CDR2 SYGVQD (reference sequence). The germline V and J ends were trimmed by 5 bases and 0 bases, with 11 bases remaining between them. CDR3 length: 16 amino acids. The DNA for the CDR3 is TGCGCCAGCAGTATAGTTCAGAGCTCCTATAATTCACCCCTCCACTTT. Protein sequence: CASSIVQSSYNSPLHF.

The V and J genes are TRBV7-2 and TRBJ1-6; 9 bases match TRBD1. Trimming at V came to 8 bases and at J to 10 bases, leaving 6 bases not matched to a gene. Germline values: CDR1 SGHTA, CDR2 FQGNSA. This CDR3 has 13 residues. CDR3 in amino acids: CASESGTGSPLHF. The CDR3 DNA follows: TGTGCCAGCGAGTCCGGGACAGGGTCACCCCTCCACTTT.

Comment on this clonotype: A much larger clone differs from this one at a single base, so this may be a read error. The chain joins TRBV20-1 to TRBJ1-6, with D tentatively TRBD1 (5 bases). Trimming removed 0 bases from V and 10 bases from J, with 10 bases in between. The germline gives CDR1 DFQATT, CDR2 SNEGSKA (reference sequence). The CDR3 extends over 13 amino acids. The CDR3 coding sequence is TGCAGTGCTAGAGAGGGGGTCAGATCACCCCTCCACTTT. It specifies CSAREGVRSPLHF.

The V and J genes are TRBV4-1 and TRBJ2-7; TRBD1 matches at 8 bases. V trimming: 6 bases; J trimming: 0 bases; junction bases outside the gene matches: 7. The length of the CDR3 is 15 residues. The germline V gene encodes CDR1 MGHRA and CDR2 YSYEKL. The DNA of the CDR3 is TGCGCCAGCAGGCAACAGGGGGATAACTCCTACGAGCAGTACTTC. This translates into CASRQQGDNSYEQYF.

Worth noting for this clonotype: This may be a read error: a much more frequent sequence differs by one nucleotide. The genes are TRBV29-1 and TRBJ1-1; D possibly corresponds to TRBD1 (5 bases). In germline, CDR1 is SQVTM, CDR2 ANQGSEA. The CDR3 spans 14 residues. This CDR3 is CSIEADNPNTEAFF. CDR3 DNA sequence: TGCAGCATTGAAGCGGACAATCCGAACACTGAAGCTTTCTTT.

The rearrangement joins TRBV7-2 to TRBJ2-3; D might be TRBD1 (5 bases). Trimming stripped 5 bases from V and 0 bases from J, with 15 bases between. The CDR3 runs 16 residues. Looked up from germline, CDR1 is SGHTA and CDR2 is FQGNSA. The CDR3 bases are TGTGCCAGCAGCCAAGTGGGGCCTCCTAGCACAGATACGCAGTATTTT. Its translation is CASSQVGPPSTDTQYF.

This clonotype was detected ten times or more. The chain has TRBV7-2 and TRBJ1-6, with a possible D match to TRBD1 (6 bases). Per the germline V gene, CDR1 is SGHTA and CDR2 is FQGNSA. The CDR3 sequence is 15 residues long. Trimming cost V 2 bases and J 10 bases, with 15 bases left between them. This chain's CDR3 is CASSLQLQGFSPLHF. Here the CDR3 DNA reads TGTGCCAGCAGCTTACAGCTTCAGGGGTTCTCACCCCTCCACTTT. Full variable domain (missing parts from reference TRBV7-2 and TRBJ1-6): GAGVSQSPSNKVTEKGKDVELRCDPISGHTALYWYRQSLGQGLEFLIYFQGNSAPDKSGLPSDRFSAERTGGSVSTLTIQRTQQEDSAVYLCASSLQLQGFSPLHFGNGTRLTVT.